These 10 T cell receptor beta chains came from one sample sequenced in a study of radiation and T cells in renal cell carcinoma. Method: immunoSEQ multiplex PCR; TCRdb's copy keeps in-frame clones and lacks some. This table has more than 75,000 clones, approximately 86% appearing once. Time point indicated: blood 2 weeks post-SBRT. Treatment meaning: 15 Gy SBRT to primary tumor, nephrectomy 4 weeks later. Sample: blood, taken from a patient whose treatment included radiotherapy and nephrectomy. Receptors originate from a woman aged 50 to 60 with renal cell carcinoma.

The J gene is TRBJ2-3, the V gene TRBV6-5, with unresolved D. Trimming stripped 0 bases from V and 7 bases from J, with 11 bases between. The V gene's germline CDR1 is MNHEY and CDR2 SVGAGI. This CDR3 contains 14 residues. DNA of the CDR3: TGTGCCAGCAGTTACTCCTCTACACGCTATACGCAGTATTTT. It yields the protein CASSYSSTRYTQYF.

V is TRBV5-1 and J is TRBJ2-7; D remains ambiguous. V was clipped by 0 bases and J by 0 bases, with 7 bases between them. The CDR3 runs 14 residues. Germline CDR1 is SGHRS and CDR2 is YFSETQ. In nucleotides, the CDR3 is TGCGCCAGCAGCTTGGGAACAGACTCCTACGAGCAGTACTTC. Encoded protein: CASSLGTDSYEQYF.

This chain connects TRBV5-8 to TRBJ2-1, with D possibly matching TRBD2 (6 bases). Germline lookup yields CDR1 SGHTS and CDR2 YDEGEE. The V end was cut by 0 bases, the J end by 5 bases, with 15 bases between. The CDR3 is 16 residues long. The CDR3 loop reads CASSLEGASDNNEQFF. CDR3 DNA sequence: TGTGCCAGCAGCTTGGAAGGGGCTAGCGACAACAATGAGCAGTTCTTC.

The chain employs TRBV6-6 and TRBJ2-5, with 9 bases identical to TRBD2. V shed 11 bases and J 0 bases; nucleotides not matched to a gene: 4. Germline V lookup: CDR1 MNHNY, CDR2 SVGAGI (reference sequence). There are 13 residues in the CDR3. CDR3 amino acids: CAGGGEYQETQYF. The DNA of the CDR3 is TGTGCCGGCGGGGGGGAGTACCAAGAGACCCAGTACTTC.

This chain links TRBV11-2 with TRBJ2-2; D is uncertain. This CDR3 is 14 amino acids long. Looked up from germline, CDR1 is SGHAT and CDR2 is FQNNGV. Trimming took 1 base from V and 4 from J, leaving 7 bases between them. The CDR3 DNA is TGTGCCAGCAGCTTAGTAACCCTCACCGGGGAGCTGTTTTTT. This encodes CASSLVTLTGELFF.

V is TRBV7-2 and J is TRBJ1-5, with D possibly matching TRBD1 (5 bases). The CDR3 totals 14 residues. Germline CDR1 reads SGHTA; CDR2 reads FQGNSA. V lost 5 bases, J lost 3 bases, and 11 bases lay in between. The CDR3 nucleotides read TGTGCCAGCAGCCCCGCAGGGCTCAATCAGCCCCAGCATTTT. Translating it yields CASSPAGLNQPQHF.

V gene TRBV6-1 combines with J gene TRBJ2-7, with D perhaps matching TRBD1 (7 bases). This CDR3 comprises 16 residues. V shed 1 base and J shed 6 bases, with 19 bases lying between them. Germline CDR1 is MNHNS and CDR2 is SASEGT. CDR3 sequence reads: CASSEVGGTEKGEQYF. CDR3 sequence (DNA): TGTGCCAGCAGTGAAGTGGGCGGGACAGAAAAAGGCGAGCAGTACTTC.

J is TRBJ2-7 and V is TRBV18; D not resolved. V was trimmed by 0 bases and J by 0 bases, leaving 9 bases between them. The germline V gene encodes CDR1 KGHSH and CDR2 LQKENI. The length of the CDR3 is 15 residues. The CDR3 reads CASSPPSGSSYEQYF. CDR3 in DNA: TGTGCCAGCTCACCACCGTCGGGTAGCTCCTACGAGCAGTACTTC. The entire variable domain, with the rest obtained from reference TRBV18 and TRBJ2-7, is as follows: NAGVMQNPRHLVRRRGQEARLRCSPMKGHSHVYWYRQLPEEGLKFMVYLQKENIIDESGMPKERFSAEFPKEGPSILRIQQVVRGDSAAYFCASSPPSGSSYEQYFGPGTRLTVT.

This clone showed up just once. V and J are TRBV7-9 and TRBJ2-7; 9 bases are a match to TRBD1. Germline assignment: CDR1 SEHNR and CDR2 FQNEAQ (reference sequence). V was pared by 7 bases and J by 6 bases, with 10 bases of the junction left unmatched. The CDR3 is 14 residues long. CDR3 sequence: CASTKGTGGSEQYF. CDR3 nucleotide sequence: TGTGCCAGCACTAAAGGAACAGGGGGCTCCGAGCAGTACTTC.

The rearrangement uses TRBV7-9 and TRBJ2-5, with a possible D match to TRBD2 (5 bases). TRBJ2-7 matches the DNA end more closely, so the J call is doubtful. This CDR3 contains 12 residues. Germline loops: CDR1 SEHNR, CDR2 FQNEAQ (reference sequence). In DNA, the CDR3 is TGTGCCAGCAGCTTTTTAAGCGGCGAGCAGTACTTC. It yields the protein CASSFLSGEQYF.